This note documents a single TCR beta chain sequence. PCR amplification relied on 60 Vbeta primers (plus 13 Jbeta primers). Sequencing used immunoSEQ multiplex PCR; TCRdb keeps in-frame clones, though not all of them. The data hold about 190,000 clones, with roughly three quarters observed a single time. The data derive from a study of cytomegalovirus exposure and HLA in healthy donors. The clonotype was recovered from a woman aged 18-29 years in good health and CMV-seronegative. Input material: PBMCs.

The DNA for the CDR3 is TGTGCCAGCAGCCCACTTGGACAGGGAGGAGGGCAGTACTTC. This sequence encodes CASSPLGQGGGQYF. V gene TRBV7-2 combines with J gene TRBJ2-7; 8 bases are shared with TRBD1. V was pared by 5 bases and J by 9 bases, with 12 bases of the junction left unmatched. The length of the CDR3 is 14 residues. CDR1 and CDR2 from the germline V gene are SGHTA and FQGNSA.